These 3 T cell receptor beta chains were sequenced from one sample in a study of post-analysis software for immune sequencing data. Study results and limitations: In patients, TRBV5-6, TRBV5-1 and TRBV20-1 belonged to 4 or 5 TRBV segments found more frequently than in controls.

Built from TCR beta cDNA, the libraries had unique molecular identifiers in them. TCRdb re-analysed the PCR reads in MiXCR, keeping a single row per CDR3 protein. The table includes hundreds of thousands of distinct CDR3 sequences, roughly a third detected once. For these TCRs, the target antigens are not known. The material sequenced was blood. Receptor source: a girl aged 10-17 years with multiple sclerosis.

The rearrangement links TRBV29-1 to TRBJ1-1, with TRBD1 as a possible D gene (5 bases). Germline V gene data show CDR1 as SQVTM and CDR2 as ANQGSEA. With 2 bases removed from V and 1 base from J, the gap between germline ends came to 14 bases. The CDR3 runs 15 residues. The CDR3 DNA follows: TGCAGCGTTGAACCCCCTGCGACAGCGAACACTGAAGCTTTCTTT. This sequence encodes CSVEPPATANTEAFF.

There are many counts of this clonotype. Since a much larger clone is just one base distant, this may be a read error. The chain has TRBV20-1 and TRBJ2-5; a possible D gene is TRBD2 (5 bases). In germline, CDR1 is DFQATT, CDR2 SNEGSKA (reference sequence). The CDR3 length is 13 residues. Trimming cost V 6 bases and J 11 bases, with 22 bases left between them. CDR3 loop: CSAASLFHNEQYF. For the CDR3, the DNA is TGCAGTGCCGCTAGCTTGTTCCACAATGAGCAGTACTTC.

This clonotype was found many times. V and J are TRBV28 and TRBJ2-6; D may be TRBD1 or TRBD2 (5 bases each). V gave up 2 bases and J gave up 4 bases, with 12 bases separating them. CDR1 is MDHEN, CDR2 SYDVKM, per germline. The CDR3 is 16 amino acids. The CDR3 coding sequence is TGTGCCAGCAGTTTAGTCGGGGACCCCGGGGCCAACGTCCTGACTTTC. It encodes CASSLVGDPGANVLTF. Looking up the rest from reference TRBV28 and TRBJ2-6 gives the full variable domain: DVKVTQSSRYLVKRTGEKVFLECVQDMDHENMFWYRQDPGLGLRLIYFSYDVKMKEKGDIPEGYSVSREKKERFSLILESASTNQTSMYLCASSLVGDPGANVLTFGAGSRLTVL.